This entry lists 20 T cell receptor beta chains sequenced from one sample in a study of blood T cell repertoires in COVID-19. Using immunoSEQ multiplex PCR, the repertoire was profiled, and TCRdb retains in-frame clones only, with some absent. The table shows 300,000 to 350,000 clones, with about nine tenths occurring only once. What was sequenced was peripheral blood. These TCRs come from a woman in her thirties with COVID-19, enrolled during active disease.

The J gene is TRBJ2-2, the V gene TRBV19, with 13 bases fitting TRBD2. The J segment lost 5 bases and the V segment lost 6 bases, leaving 3 bases of the junction unmatched. The CDR3 length is 15 residues. CDR1 and CDR2 from the germline V gene are LNHDA and SQIVND (reference sequence). The CDR3 coding sequence is TGTGCCAGTAGACTAGCGGGGGGGCCAACCGGGGAGCTGTTTTTT. It translates to CASRLAGGPTGELFF.

The chain carries TRBV5-1 and TRBJ1-1; no firm D call. From germline, CDR1 is SGHRS and CDR2 YFSETQ. This CDR3 comprises 15 residues. The V gene lost 0 bases and the J gene lost 0 bases, with 9 bases spanning the gap. In DNA form, the CDR3 reads TGCGCCAGCAGCTTGGGAGGGCGGGTGAACACTGAAGCTTTCTTT. Amino acids: CASSLGGRVNTEAFF.

This rearrangement joins TRBV27 to TRBJ2-2, with D possibly being TRBD2 (6 bases). Germline-derived CDR1 and CDR2 are MNHEY and SMNVEV (reference sequence). The V and J ends lost 0 bases and 8 bases respectively, with 10 bases between them. The CDR3 sequence is 14 residues long. CDR3 sequence: CASSLSRLAGELFF. The CDR3 DNA reads as TGTGCCAGCAGTTTATCGAGGCTAGCGGGGGAGCTGTTTTTT.

CDR3 region: CASSSQSDRVDGYTF. The CDR3 nucleotides read TGTGCCAGCAGCTCCCAATCGGACAGGGTTGATGGCTACACCTTC. The chain couples TRBV11-2 to TRBJ1-2, with 8 bases that match TRBD1. The CDR3 has 15 residues. The germline V gene has CDR1 SGHAT and CDR2 FQNNGV. The ends lost 4 bases at V and 6 bases at J; junction bases unmatched: 10.

The V call is TRBV12-5, the J call TRBJ2-3, with D perhaps matching TRBD2 (5 bases). The V gene lost 6 bases and the J gene lost 4 bases, with 11 bases spanning the gap. There are 13 residues in the CDR3. Germline CDR1 is LGHNT and CDR2 is FRNRAP. This CDR3 reads CASGYGEPDTQYF. The CDR3 bases are TGTGCTAGTGGCTACGGGGAGCCAGATACGCAGTATTTT.

The rearrangement joins TRBV6-1 to TRBJ1-1, with a weak D call TRBD1 (5 bases). V was cut by 2 bases and J by 4 bases, with 14 bases left in between. This CDR3 has 15 amino acids. Germline V gives CDR1 MNHNS, CDR2 SASEGT. CDR3 protein: CASSEMGGVGTEAFF. DNA for the CDR3: TGTGCCAGCAGTGAAATGGGAGGGGTGGGCACTGAAGCTTTCTTT.

Only one count was recorded for this clone. The chain couples TRBV3-1 (or the pseudogene TRBV3-2) to TRBJ1-6, with 10 nucleotides matching TRBD1. The CDR3 totals 15 residues. From germline, CDR1 is LGHDT and CDR2 YNNKEL (reference sequence). J was trimmed by 10 bases and V by 0 bases; bases with no gene match: 3. The CDR3 is CASSQERTGGSPLHF. In nucleotides, the CDR3 is TGTGCCAGCAGCCAAGAAAGGACAGGGGGGTCACCCCTCCACTTT.

The CDR3 DNA reads TGTGCCACCAGCAACGGGGACAGGGAAAATGCTTTCTTT. This translates into CATSNGDRENAFF. The rearrangement links TRBV15 to TRBJ1-1; 9 bases align to TRBD1. V shed 4 bases and J 11 bases; nucleotides not matched to a gene: 8. The CDR3 is made up of 13 amino acids. CDR1 and CDR2 (germline): LNHNV, YYDKDF (reference sequence).

This clone appeared a single time. The chain carries TRBV29-1 and TRBJ2-5, with TRBD2 identical over 15 bases. This CDR3 has 15 amino acids. Germline trimming cut 6 bases from V and 4 bases from J; bases unmatched to any gene: 6. Germline values: CDR1 SQVTM, CDR2 ANQGSEA. CDR3 bases: TGCAGCGTGACTGGACTAGCGGGGGGGCGAGAGACCCAGTACTTC. It encodes CSVTGLAGGRETQYF.

V and J are TRBV7-8 and TRBJ1-5, with TRBD1 matching over 10 bases. Germline lookup yields CDR1 SGHVS and CDR2 FQNEAQ. The CDR3 runs 15 residues. The junction had 5 bases not matched to a gene; V was cut back by 5 bases and J by 4 bases. The CDR3 sequence is CASSPPGQGNQPQHF. CDR3 nucleotides: TGTGCCAGCAGCCCACCGGGACAGGGGAATCAGCCCCAGCATTTT.

This sequence joins TRBV5-5 and TRBJ2-5; 7 bases align to TRBD1. Germline V lookup: CDR1 SGHKS, CDR2 YYEKEE (reference sequence). V lost 1 base, J lost 5 bases, and 2 bases stayed unmatched. The CDR3 totals 13 residues. CDR3 in DNA: TGTGCCAGCAGCTTGCACAGGGGTGAGACCCAGTACTTC. Translating gives CASSLHRGETQYF.

The chain links TRBV25-1 to TRBJ1-5, with D possibly matching TRBD1 (5 bases). The CDR3 length is 14 residues. Germline-derived CDR1 and CDR2 are MGHDK and SYGVNS. The V end lost 1 base, the J end lost 5 bases, and 9 bases lay between the germline ends. The CDR3 DNA follows: TGTGCCAGCAGTGAATGGGGCAGGGATCAGCCCCAGCATTTT. Protein sequence: CASSEWGRDQPQHF.

V usage is TRBV4-2 and J usage is TRBJ2-3; 15 nucleotides align to TRBD2. In germline, CDR1 is LGHNA, CDR2 YNFKEQ. With V trimmed by 4 bases and J by 3 bases, 14 bases remained unmatched. There are 20 residues in the CDR3. CDR3 sequence: CASSPTWTSGGAGRTDTQYF. Here the CDR3 DNA reads TGTGCCAGCAGCCCCACCTGGACTAGCGGGGGGGCGGGGCGAACAGATACGCAGTATTTT.

The chain recombines TRBV11-2 with TRBJ2-4, with 12 bases lining up with TRBD2. From germline, CDR1 is SGHAT and CDR2 FQNNGV. V was pared by 1 base and J by 1 base, with 2 bases of the junction left unmatched. This CDR3 spans 17 amino acids. The chain's CDR3 is CASSLGGLAGAKNIQYF. CDR3 coding DNA: TGTGCCAGCAGCTTAGGGGGACTAGCGGGTGCCAAAAACATTCAGTACTTC.

The genes are TRBV5-1 and TRBJ1-1; perhaps TRBD1 as D (6 bases). The CDR3 consists of 14 residues. Germline V lookup: CDR1 SGHRS, CDR2 YFSETQ. With 0 bases removed from V and 11 bases from J, the gap between germline ends came to 17 bases. The CDR3, as DNA: TGCGCCAGCAGCTTGGGTACAGGGTCAAGTAGGGCTTTCTTT. It encodes CASSLGTGSSRAFF.

The chain has TRBV5-8 and TRBJ1-5, with a tentative D call TRBD1 (5 bases). Germline values: CDR1 SGHTS, CDR2 YDEGEE. Trimming took off 4 bases at V and 4 bases at J, with 18 bases between the two ends. CDR3 length: 16 residues. CDR3 in amino acids: CASSPWEGALNQPQHF. The CDR3 DNA reads TGTGCCAGCAGCCCTTGGGAAGGGGCGTTAAATCAGCCCCAGCATTTT.

CDR3 DNA sequence: TGTGCCACCAGCCCAGGGCCGAAGGGGGCAGATACGCAGTATTTT. Encoded protein: CATSPGPKGADTQYF. This chain connects TRBV24-1 to TRBJ2-3; D possibly corresponds to TRBD1 (6 bases). V lost 7 bases and J 4 bases, leaving 17 bases between the germline ends. The CDR3 is made up of 15 amino acids. Germline CDR1 and CDR2: KGHDR and SFDVKD.

The genes are TRBV2 and TRBJ2-3; 7 bases map to TRBD2. The V gene end was trimmed by 6 bases and the J gene end by 6 bases; junction bases not matched to a gene: 6. Germline V gene data show CDR1 as SNHLY and CDR2 as FYNNEI. The CDR3 length is 13 residues. CDR3 in amino acids: CASSQGLRDTQYF. In nucleotides, the CDR3 is TGTGCCAGCAGCCAGGGACTACGGGATACGCAGTATTTT.

The chain combines TRBV5-1 with TRBJ2-1; 8 bases are a match to TRBD1. There are 16 residues in the CDR3. After removal of 1 base from V and 1 base from J, the junction contained 4 bases not matched to a gene. Germline V lookup: CDR1 SGHRS, CDR2 YFSETQ. CDR3 sequence (DNA): TGCGCCAGCAGCTTGTTCTGGGACAGGTCCTACAATGAGCAGTTCTTC. Its translation is CASSLFWDRSYNEQFF.

The chain recombines TRBV28 with TRBJ2-3; D might be TRBD1 (5 bases). V lost 2 bases, J lost 12 bases, and 15 bases lay in between. The CDR3 runs to 13 residues. From germline, CDR1 is MDHEN and CDR2 SYDVKM. CDR3 loop: CASSLTGRRFQYF. In DNA, the CDR3 is TGTGCCAGCAGTTTAACAGGAAGGAGATTTCAGTATTTT. Filled out from reference TRBV28 and TRBJ2-3, the complete variable domain reads DVKVTQSSRYLVKRTGEKVFLECVQDMDHENMFWYRQDPGLGLRLIYFSYDVKMKEKGDIPEGYSVSREKKERFSLILESASTNQTSMYLCASSLTGRRFQYFGPGTRLTVL.